The 9 T cell receptor beta chains below all came from one sample that was sequenced in a study of blood T cells in healthy people across ages. Alongside a J-beta primer mix, a sample-barcoded 5' primer served in a second PCR lasting roughly 7 to 12 cycles. One entry per CDR3 protein, called by TCRdb with MiXCR from the 5' RACE reads. The sample contains 1.5 million to 2 million distinct CDR3 sequences, about 28% of which appear only once. Sample: blood. The receptors come from a woman in her twenties or thirties in good health.

This chain uses TRBV12-3 or TRBV12-4 with TRBJ2-1, with D possibly TRBD2 on 5 matching bases. V lost 6 bases and J lost 1, with 10 bases in between. The CDR3 contains 14 residues. The CDR3 sequence is CASRFGVSYNEQFF. Written as DNA, the CDR3 is TGTGCCAGCAGGTTCGGGGTGTCCTACAATGAGCAGTTCTTC.

The rearrangement joins TRBV7-9 to TRBJ2-3; D unresolved. The CDR3 spans 14 residues. From germline, CDR1 is SEHNR and CDR2 FQNEAQ (reference sequence). The V gene lost 6 bases and the J gene lost 1 base, with 11 bases spanning the gap. The DNA of the CDR3 is TGTGCCAGCAGTTACCTCCCTGGCACAGATACGCAGTATTTT. Translating gives CASSYLPGTDTQYF. Full variable domain (missing parts from reference TRBV7-9 and TRBJ2-3): DTGVSQNPRHKITKRGQNVTFRCDPISEHNRLYWYRQTLGQGPEFLTYFQNEAQLEKSRLLSDRFSAERPKGSFSTLEIQRTEQGDSAMYLCASSYLPGTDTQYFGPGTRLTVL.

The gene calls are TRBV2 and TRBJ2-3; 8 bases map to TRBD2. There are 17 residues in the CDR3. Germline CDR1 SNHLY, CDR2 FYNNEI. V dropped 6 bases and J dropped 4; count of bases not matched to a gene: 15. The CDR3 bases are TGTGCCAGCAGGCGGAACCGACGGGGGGGCCCCGCAGATACGCAGTATTTT. Translated: CASRRNRRGGPADTQYF. Supplemented by reference TRBV2 and TRBJ2-3, the full variable domain reads EPEVTQTPSHQVTQMGQEVILRCVPISNHLYFYWYRQILGQKVEFLVSFYNNEISEKSEIFDDQFSVERPDGSNFTLKIRSTKLEDSAMYFCASRRNRRGGPADTQYFGPGTRLTVL.

In its sample, this clonotype was seen many times. J is TRBJ1-1 and V is TRBV11-2; D possibly corresponds to TRBD1 (6 bases). The CDR3 totals 14 residues. Germline V gene lookup returns CDR1 SGHAT and CDR2 FQNNGV. V was clipped by 0 bases and J by 10 bases, with 15 bases between them. DNA of the CDR3: TGTGCCAGCAGCTTAGAAGGTACAGGGTTCGGAGCTTTCTTT. Translating gives CASSLEGTGFGAFF.

The chain employs TRBV3-1 and TRBJ1-2, with D unclear. V lost 4 bases to trimming and J lost 3 bases, with 9 bases between them. This CDR3 has 13 amino acids. Germline CDR1 LGHDT, CDR2 YNNKEL (reference sequence). In nucleotides, the CDR3 is TGTGCCAGCAGCCCCCCCATCTACTATGGCTACACCTTC. Translation gives CASSPPIYYGYTF.

With regard to this clonotype: Sequence at one end of the junction differs from germline and may be a read error. The rearrangement joins TRBV10-3 to TRBJ2-5; D remains ambiguous. The length of the CDR3 is 15 residues. The V gene's germline CDR1 is ENHRY and CDR2 SYGVKD. As DNA, the CDR3 is TGTGTCATCAGTGAGTTCGGCGGACGGCGAGAGACCCAGTACTTC. It yields the protein CVISEFGGRRETQYF.

This clonotype was observed a handful of times. The J gene is TRBJ1-5, the V gene TRBV20-1, with 9 bases fitting TRBD1. Unmatched junction bases numbered 6, after V lost 3 bases and J lost 6 bases. The CDR3 runs to 14 residues. Germline V gives CDR1 DFQATT, CDR2 SNEGSKA (reference sequence). The CDR3 sequence is CSASRTGGVQPQHF. CDR3 bases: TGCAGTGCTAGTCGCACAGGGGGCGTTCAGCCCCAGCATTTT.

This clonotype has more than one count but fewer than ten. V is TRBV10-1 and J is TRBJ2-1; D is uncertain. Germline assignment: CDR1 WNHNN and CDR2 SYGVQD (reference sequence). The CDR3 contains 13 residues. Trimming left V 2 bases short and J 7 bases short, with 9 bases between. CDR3 coding DNA: TGCGCCAGCAGTGAGCCGTTTGCGAATGAGCAGTTCTTC. The encoded protein is CASSEPFANEQFF.

In its sample, this clonotype was seen a few times. This sequence joins TRBV30 and TRBJ2-2; 8 nucleotides match TRBD2. V trimming: 2 bases; J trimming: 3 bases; junction bases outside the gene matches: 14. Germline values: CDR1 GTSNPN, CDR2 SVGIG (reference sequence). This CDR3 is 18 amino acids long. CDR3 in DNA: TGTGCCTGGAGTTCTCCCCCAGCGGGGGTTCTTCACACCGGGGAGCTGTTTTTT. This translates into CAWSSPPAGVLHTGELFF. Drawing the rest from reference TRBV30 and TRBJ2-2, the complete variable domain is SQTIHQWPATLVQPVGSPLSLECTVEGTSNPNLYWYRQAAGRGLQLLFYSVGIGQISSEVPQNLSASRPQDRQFILSSKKLLLSDSGFYLCAWSSPPAGVLHTGELFFGEGSRLTVL.